This T cell receptor beta chain is from a study of identifying expanded T cells in peripheral blood. V lost 8 bases, J lost 9 bases, and 16 bases lay in between. The germline V gene has CDR1 MNHNY and CDR2 SVGAGI (reference sequence). The CDR3 covers 12 residues. Assay: immunoSEQ multiplex PCR; the TCRdb copy retains only in-frame clones and omits some. The sample includes around 120,000 clones, roughly 90% of them seen just once. The TCR sequence derives from a person aged 18-69 years in good health. The sample comprised blood. The rearrangement uses TRBV6-6 and TRBJ1-2; a weak D match, TRBD1 (5 bases). In nucleotides, the CDR3 is TGTGCCAGCGAGACAGATCTCAACAGCTACACCTTC. Protein sequence: CASETDLNSYTF.